The 9 T cell receptor beta chains reported below all come from one sample, sequenced in a study of blood T cell repertoires in COVID-19. Profiled with immunoSEQ multiplex PCR; TCRdb holds only in-frame clones, not every one. This table has 150,000 to 200,000 clones, around 80% appearing once. Sequencing was performed on PBMCs or T cells enriched from blood (not recorded which). The origin of the receptors is a woman in her forties or fifties who had recovered from COVID-19.

This sequence joins TRBV12-3 or TRBV12-4 and TRBJ1-2; tentatively, D is TRBD1 (5 bases). The V end was cut by 6 bases, the J end by 8 bases, with 13 bases between. The CDR3 has 12 amino acids. The CDR3 DNA reads as TGTGCCAGCAGCGACAGCCCAGGCGGCTACACCTTC. Translated, it gives CASSDSPGGYTF.

V gene TRBV28 combines with J gene TRBJ1-2; D unresolved. The length of the CDR3 is 12 residues. V was pared by 7 bases and J by 3 bases, with 9 bases between. Germline V lookup: CDR1 MDHEN, CDR2 SYDVKM. CDR3 sequence (DNA): TGTGCCAGCACAACAGCCCACTATGGCTACACCTTC. This encodes CASTTAHYGYTF.

V and J are TRBV24-1 and TRBJ2-5; TRBD1 agrees at 7 bases. CDR3 length: 16 residues. Germline V gene lookup returns CDR1 KGHDR and CDR2 SFDVKD. The trim removed 3 bases at V and 4 bases at J, leaving 10 bases unmatched. The CDR3 reads CATSDTDRVKGETQYF. The CDR3 region has the DNA TGTGCCACCAGTGATACTGACAGGGTAAAGGGAGAGACCCAGTACTTC.

This chain joins TRBV24-1 and TRBJ1-6; D unclear. V shed 4 bases and J shed 2 bases, with 5 bases lying between them. The CDR3 consists of 14 residues. The germline V gene encodes CDR1 KGHDR and CDR2 SFDVKD. The CDR3 region has the DNA TGTGCCACCAGTGACGGGGCCTATAATTCACCCCTCCACTTT. Protein: CATSDGAYNSPLHF.

The rearrangement uses TRBV19 and TRBJ1-5; D might be TRBD1 (5 bases). Trimming stripped 4 bases from V and 7 bases from J, with 14 bases between. Per germline, CDR1 LNHDA and CDR2 SQIVND (reference sequence). The CDR3 runs to 14 residues. The CDR3 loop reads CASSTDRMGQPQHF. The CDR3 DNA reads as TGTGCCAGTAGTACCGACAGAATGGGGCAGCCCCAGCATTTT.

The J gene is TRBJ1-2, the V gene TRBV30, with a possible D match to TRBD1 (6 bases). Germline CDR1 and CDR2: GTSNPN and SVGIG (reference sequence). The CDR3 extends over 12 amino acids. The V end was cut by 4 bases, the J end by 5 bases, with 11 bases between. The CDR3 nucleotides read TGTGCCTGGAACCCAGGGGCATATGGCTACACCTTC. It yields the protein CAWNPGAYGYTF.

The chain is built from TRBV27 and TRBJ1-5, with D perhaps TRBD1 (6 bases). V was pared by 1 base and J by 4 bases, with 14 bases between. The CDR3 totals 16 residues. Germline V gives CDR1 MNHEY, CDR2 SMNVEV (reference sequence). CDR3 region: CASSLYGRGSNQPQHF. CDR3 DNA: TGTGCCAGCAGTTTATATGGCAGGGGATCGAATCAGCCCCAGCATTTT.

V and J are TRBV4-2 and TRBJ2-7; a possible D gene is TRBD2 (6 bases). Trimming stripped 0 bases from V and 2 bases from J, with 17 bases between. Per the germline V gene, CDR1 is LGHNA and CDR2 is YNFKEQ. This CDR3 contains 17 residues. CDR3 loop: CASSQENGARDPYEQYF. Written as DNA, the CDR3 is TGTGCCAGCAGCCAAGAGAATGGAGCGCGGGACCCCTACGAGCAGTACTTC.

This rearrangement joins TRBV7-3 to TRBJ1-1; weak D call: TRBD1 (5 bases). The CDR3 totals 13 residues. The germline CDR1 and CDR2 sequences are SGHTA and FQGTGA. With 5 bases removed from V and 4 bases from J, the gap between germline ends came to 11 bases. The CDR3 spells CASSPVGGTEAFF. In DNA, the CDR3 is TGTGCCAGCAGCCCTGTGGGGGGCACTGAAGCTTTCTTT.